This T cell receptor (beta chain) was obtained from a study of blood T cell repertoires in COVID-19. V lost 0 bases and J lost 7, with 10 bases in between. CDR1 is MGHRA, CDR2 YSYEKL, per germline. This CDR3 has 14 residues. Sequencing was performed with immunoSEQ multiplex PCR; in TCRdb, only in-frame clones are kept and a portion is missing. The data hold fewer than 200,000 clones, with about four fifths observed a single time. This TCR was recovered from a woman in her 40s with COVID-19, enrolled during active disease. This rearrangement joins TRBV4-1 to TRBJ1-5; D is undetermined. The sequencing sample was made of peripheral blood. The CDR3 bases are TGCGCCAGCAGCCAAGATTCGGTTTACCAGCCCCAGCATTTT. Encoded protein: CASSQDSVYQPQHF.